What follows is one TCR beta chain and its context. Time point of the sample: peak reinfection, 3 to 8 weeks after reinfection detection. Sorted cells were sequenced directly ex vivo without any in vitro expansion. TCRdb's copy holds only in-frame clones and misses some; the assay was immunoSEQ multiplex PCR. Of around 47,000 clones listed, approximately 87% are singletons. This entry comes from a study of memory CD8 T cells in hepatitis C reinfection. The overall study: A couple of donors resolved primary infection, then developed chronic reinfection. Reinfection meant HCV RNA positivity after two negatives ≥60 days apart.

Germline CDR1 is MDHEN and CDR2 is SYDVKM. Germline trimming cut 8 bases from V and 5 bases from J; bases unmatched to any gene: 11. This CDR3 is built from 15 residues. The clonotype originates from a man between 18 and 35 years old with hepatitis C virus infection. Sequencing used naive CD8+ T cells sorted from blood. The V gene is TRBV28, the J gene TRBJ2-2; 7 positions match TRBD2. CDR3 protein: CASLSWTSFTGELFF. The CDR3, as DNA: TGTGCCAGCCTTTCCTGGACTAGTTTTACCGGGGAGCTGTTTTTT. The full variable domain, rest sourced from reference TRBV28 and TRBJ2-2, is DVKVTQSSRYLVKRTGEKVFLECVQDMDHENMFWYRQDPGLGLRLIYFSYDVKMKEKGDIPEGYSVSREKKERFSLILESASTNQTSMYLCASLSWTSFTGELFFGEGSRLTVL.